A selection of T cell receptor beta chains follows, all from one sample in a study of blood T cell repertoires in COVID-19. Generated by immunoSEQ multiplex PCR, the TCRdb table keeps only in-frame clones and is missing some. The sample comprises approximately 180,000 clones, around 90% of which are singletons, and 0.53% rests with the top ten. The sequenced sample was peripheral blood. The receptor source for this set is a man in his fifties with acute or convalescent COVID-19. Both conserved end residues are part of each CDR3. D genes are given only for firm matches. Some rows have no size entry. The others give once, few or many, or a class for an expanded clone.

TRBV5-1,NA,TRBJ2-5,TRBD1,TGCGCCAGCAGCGGAAGGACAGGGGAAGAGACCCAGTACTTC,CASSGRTGEETQYF
TRBV19,NA,TRBJ1-6,NA,TGTGCCAGTAGTACTGGAATGAGTCACGACTTAAGGGGATCCCTCCACTTT,CASSTGMSHDLRGSLHF
TRBV4-1,NA,TRBJ1-6,TRBD1,TGCGCCAGCAGCTGGGGCGGTATGGCGGACAGGGGGAACTCACCCCTCCACTTT,CASSWGGMADRGNSPLHF
TRBV2,NA,TRBJ1-1,NA,TGTGCCAGCAGGGTAAGCCAGGGGACGATTGAAGCTTTCTTT,CASRVSQGTIEAFF
TRBV6-5,NA,TRBJ2-7,NA,TGTGCCAGCAGTCCCATAAGCGGCCTCTACGAGCAGTACTTC,CASSPISGLYEQYF
TRBV7-2,once,TRBJ1-6,NA,TGTGCCAGCAGCTCACCGGGGGTTGATTCACCCCTCCACTTT,CASSSPGVDSPLHF
TRBV10-3,NA,TRBJ1-5,TRBD1,TGTGCCATCAGTGAGGGGCGTGGACAGGGGGTTAATCAGCCCCAGCATTTT,CAISEGRGQGVNQPQHF
TRBV12-3/TRBV12-4,NA,TRBJ1-2,TRBD1,TGTGCCAGCACCCGGGGGACAGGGGATGGCTACACCTTC,CASTRGTGDGYTF
TRBV5-5,NA,TRBJ1-1,TRBD1,TGTGCCAGCAGCTTGAGACAGGGGAACACTGAAGCTTTCTTT,CASSLRQGNTEAFF
TRBV7-9,few,TRBJ1-1,NA,TGTGCCAGCAGCTCCGTCGGGGGAGGCACTGAAGCTTTCTTT,CASSSVGGGTEAFF
TRBV7-9,NA,TRBJ2-1,TRBD2,TGTGCCAGCAGCTTTGATTCCACCGGGACTAGCGAACGTAATGAGCAGTTCTTC,CASSFDSTGTSERNEQFF
TRBV6-5,NA,TRBJ1-2,NA,TGTGCCAGCAGTTACTCGGGGGGCGGGAGGTATGGCTACACCTTC,CASSYSGGGRYGYTF
TRBV4-3,NA,TRBJ1-2,NA,TGCGCCAGCAGCCAAGAGTGGGCTCGTGGCTACACCTTC,CASSQEWARGYTF
TRBV19,NA,TRBJ1-5,NA,TGTGCCAGTAGTCGGGGTTCTAATCAGCCCCAGCATTTT,CASSRGSNQPQHF
TRBV11-3,few,TRBJ2-2,NA,TGTGCCAGCAGCTTAGGGGGGGGCAGCGGACCGAACACCGGGGAGCTGTTTTTT,CASSLGGGSGPNTGELFF
TRBV5-6,once,TRBJ2-7,TRBD1,TGTGCCAGCAGCTTTTGGGACAGCACTCACTACGAGCAGTACTTC,CASSFWDSTHYEQYF
TRBV6-6,NA,TRBJ2-2,TRBD2,TGTGCCAGCACCCCCAGGCTAGCGGGCTACACCGGGGAGCTGTTTTTT,CASTPRLAGYTGELFF
TRBV9,NA,TRBJ1-1,NA,TGTGCCAGCAGCCTTTGCTTCAGGGACACGAACACTGAAGCTTTCTTT,CASSLCFRDTNTEAFF
TRBV4-2,NA,TRBJ2-3,TRBD2,TGTGCCAGCAGCCAAGGTGTAGCGGGAGGAATAGATACGCAGTATTTT,CASSQGVAGGIDTQYF
TRBV6-2/TRBV6-3,NA,TRBJ2-6,TRBD1,TGTGCCAGCAGTTTCCGCCGGGACAGGTCTGGGGCCAACGTCCTGACTTTC,CASSFRRDRSGANVLTF
TRBV29-1,NA,TRBJ1-4,TRBD1,TGCAGCGTTGCCACCGGGACAGGAGGCGAAAAACTGTTTTTT,CSVATGTGGEKLFF
TRBV7-9,NA,TRBJ2-6,TRBD1,TGTGCCAGCAGCTTTCAGGGGGCTGGGGCCAACGTCCTGACTTTC,CASSFQGAGANVLTF
TRBV7-9,NA,TRBJ1-5,TRBD1,TGTGCCAGCAGCTACTTACCGGGGACAGGGGCTAGTCAGCCCCAGCATTTT,CASSYLPGTGASQPQHF
TRBV4-2,many,TRBJ1-3,NA,TGTGCCAGCAGCCAAGGGGCGGGCTCTGGAAACACCATATATTTT,CASSQGAGSGNTIYF
TRBV7-6,NA,TRBJ2-1,TRBD2,TGTGCCAGCAGCCCCGTGGTAGCGGGAGTCTTTTTCTACAATGAGCAGTTCTTC,CASSPVVAGVFFYNEQFF
TRBV10-2,NA,TRBJ2-7,NA,TGCGCCAGCAGTGATTATGCAGGTCCCTACGAGCAGTACTTC,CASSDYAGPYEQYF
TRBV7-8,NA,TRBJ2-4,TRBD1,TGTGCCAGCAGCTCTACCAACACAGGGGGCTTAGCCAAAAACATTCAGTACTTC,CASSSTNTGGLAKNIQYF
TRBV19,NA,TRBJ2-7,TRBD1,TGTGCCAGTAGCCGCCCAGGGGGCCGGGAATACTCCTACGAGCGGTACTTC,CASSRPGGREYSYERYF
TRBV4-3,NA,TRBJ1-1,NA,TGCGCCAGCAGCCAAGATTGGTCAAAACCGAGCACTGAAGCTTTCTTT,CASSQDWSKPSTEAFF
TRBV3-1/TRBV3-2,NA,TRBJ1-1,NA,TGTGCCAGCAGCCTTGGAATGGGGGGGAACACTGAAGCTTTCTTT,CASSLGMGGNTEAFF
TRBV3-1/TRBV3-2,NA,TRBJ1-4,NA,TGTGCCAGCAGCCACCCGCTGAGGGCCGGACTTGAAAAACTGTTTTTT,CASSHPLRAGLEKLFF
TRBV11-2,few,TRBJ2-7,TRBD2,TGTGCCAGCAGCTCGGGACTAGCGGGAAACGAGCAGTACTTC,CASSSGLAGNEQYF
TRBV7-8,NA,TRBJ1-5,NA,TGTGCCAGCAGCGAATCAGGGATGGGTTATCAGCCCCAGCATTTT,CASSESGMGYQPQHF
TRBV27,NA,TRBJ1-1,NA,TGTGCCAGCAGTTCCCAAGGGCGGGCGGTCACTGAAGCTTTCTTT,CASSSQGRAVTEAFF
TRBV11-2,once,TRBJ2-7,TRBD1,TGTGCCAGCAGCTTAAACAGGGGCGTATCCTACGAGCAGTACTTC,CASSLNRGVSYEQYF
TRBV13,NA,TRBJ1-1,NA,TGTGCCAGCAGCTCTTGGGCCCTGATACCTGAAGCTTTCTTT,CASSSWALIPEAFF
TRBV30,NA,TRBJ1-2,TRBD1,TGTGCCTGGAGTCCCCAGACAGGGTGGAATGGCTACACCTTC,CAWSPQTGWNGYTF
TRBV6-5,NA,TRBJ1-6,TRBD1,TGTGCCAGCAGATCTGGGACAGTCTATAATTCACCCCTCCACTTT,CASRSGTVYNSPLHF
TRBV7-9,NA,TRBJ2-6,TRBD1,TGTGCCAGCAGCTTAGCCATAGGGACAGCAAGGGGGGCCAACGTCCTGACTTTC,CASSLAIGTARGANVLTF
TRBV19,NA,TRBJ1-3,NA,TGTGCCAGTAGTATAAAACTTGGAAACACCATATATTTT,CASSIKLGNTIYF
TRBV7-8,NA,TRBJ2-1,TRBD2,TGTGCCAGCACCTTCTCGGGACTAGCGGGAAGAAGCTCCTACAATGAGCAGTTCTTC,CASTFSGLAGRSSYNEQFF
TRBV6-6,NA,TRBJ1-1,NA,TGTGCCAGCACTCCCCCCGGGGTTATAATGAACACTGAAGCTTTCTTT,CASTPPGVIMNTEAFF
TRBV7-2,NA,TRBJ1-4,NA,TGTGCCAGCAGCTTACAAGCAGGGCCGCTTGAAAAACTGTTTTTT,CASSLQAGPLEKLFF
TRBV9,NA,TRBJ2-3,TRBD2,TGTGCCAGCGCCCTAGCCGGGCGGGGGGGCTTAGGGACAGATACGCAGTATTTT,CASALAGRGGLGTDTQYF
TRBV5-6,NA,TRBJ2-7,NA,TGTGCCAGCAGCTTGGGGGGAGGCGAGCAGTACTTC,CASSLGGGEQYF
TRBV5-1,NA,TRBJ2-7,NA,TGCGCCAGCAGCTCAGACATAAGTTCCTACGAGCAGTACTTC,CASSSDISSYEQYF
TRBV12-3/TRBV12-4,NA,TRBJ1-1,NA,TGTGCCAGCAGTTTTGGGGGGATCACTGAAGCTTTCTTT,CASSFGGITEAFF
TRBV19,NA,TRBJ1-1,NA,TGTGCCAGTAGTGACAGACAGTACAACGGAATGAACACTGAAGCTTTCTTT,CASSDRQYNGMNTEAFF
TRBV29-1,NA,TRBJ2-1,TRBD2,TGCAGCGTTGGGGATAGCGGGGGGCACAATGAGCAGTTCTTC,CSVGDSGGHNEQFF
TRBV5-1,NA,TRBJ2-1,TRBD1,TGCGCCAGCAAGAGGGCTGGGACAGGAGGGAATGAGCAGTTCTTC,CASKRAGTGGNEQFF
TRBV25-1,NA,TRBJ2-7,NA,TGTGCCAGCAGTTCCGAGGACTATCTGTCCGAGCAGTACTTC,CASSSEDYLSEQYF
TRBV7-9,NA,TRBJ2-2,NA,TGTGCCAGCAGCTTGGGACAGAACACCGGGGAGCTGTTTTTT,CASSLGQNTGELFF
TRBV18,NA,TRBJ1-5,TRBD1,TGTGCCAGCTCACCGGGACAGTATCAGCCCCAGCATTTT,CASSPGQYQPQHF